This T cell receptor beta chain was identified during a study of shared clonotypes between healthy human individuals. Overall study results and limits: Four donors showed sharing of about 5.5% of naive CD4 clonotypes.

Sorted-subset replicate PCR reactions were performed with approximately 180 ng DNA, corresponding to roughly 30,000 T cell genomes. Profiling relied on immunoSEQ multiplex PCR, and the TCRdb table lists in-frame clones only, not all of them. Of about 820,000 clones listed, around 92% are singletons. The naive CD8 population came from CD45RO-negative cells selected for CCR7, without terminally differentiated effector memory CD45RA+ cells. For this clone: Its antigen is unknown.

The CDR3 sequence is 14 residues long. Germline V gene data show CDR1 as SGDLS and CDR2 as YYNGEE. V gave up 4 bases and J gave up 1 base; unmatched junction bases: 3. This receptor was obtained from a man aged 30 to 45 in good health. The chain has TRBV9 and TRBJ2-5; 8 bases line up with TRBD1. The specimen was naive CD8+ T cells sorted from blood. The CDR3 DNA reads TGTGCCAGCAGCCGGGACAGGATCCAAGAGACCCAGTACTTC. Its protein product is CASSRDRIQETQYF.